The clone carrying this TCR beta chain was recorded at least ten times. The ends were cut back, 0 bases at V and 8 bases at J, with 11 bases in the middle. The CDR3 is 14 residues long. The germline V gene encodes CDR1 LGHDT and CDR2 YNNKEL (reference sequence). A template switching step contributed a universal primer site, while unique molecular identifiers were present in the cDNA. One entry per CDR3 protein, called by TCRdb with MiXCR from the 5' RACE reads. The sample holds roughly 1,500,000 distinct CDR3 sequences, around a third seen once. The record originates from a study of identical twins. Material for sequencing was cord blood. This sequence joins TRBV3-1 and TRBJ2-1; D remains ambiguous. The TCR comes from a newborn girl in good health. As DNA, the CDR3 is TGTGCCAGCAGCCAAGACTGGGCTAGGGATGAGCAGTTCTTC. It encodes CASSQDWARDEQFF.